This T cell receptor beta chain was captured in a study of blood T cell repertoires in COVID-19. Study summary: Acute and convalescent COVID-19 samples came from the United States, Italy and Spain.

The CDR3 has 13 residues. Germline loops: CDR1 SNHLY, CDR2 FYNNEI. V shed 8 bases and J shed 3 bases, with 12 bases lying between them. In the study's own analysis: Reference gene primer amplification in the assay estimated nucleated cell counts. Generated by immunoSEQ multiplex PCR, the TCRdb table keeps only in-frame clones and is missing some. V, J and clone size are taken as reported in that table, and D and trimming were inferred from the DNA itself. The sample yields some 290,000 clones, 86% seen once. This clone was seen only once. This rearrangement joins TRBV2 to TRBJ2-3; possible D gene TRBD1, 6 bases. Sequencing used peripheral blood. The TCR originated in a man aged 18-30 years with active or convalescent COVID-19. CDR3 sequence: CASLGALTDTQYF. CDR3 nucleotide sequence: TGTGCCAGCCTGGGGGCGTTGACAGATACGCAGTATTTT.